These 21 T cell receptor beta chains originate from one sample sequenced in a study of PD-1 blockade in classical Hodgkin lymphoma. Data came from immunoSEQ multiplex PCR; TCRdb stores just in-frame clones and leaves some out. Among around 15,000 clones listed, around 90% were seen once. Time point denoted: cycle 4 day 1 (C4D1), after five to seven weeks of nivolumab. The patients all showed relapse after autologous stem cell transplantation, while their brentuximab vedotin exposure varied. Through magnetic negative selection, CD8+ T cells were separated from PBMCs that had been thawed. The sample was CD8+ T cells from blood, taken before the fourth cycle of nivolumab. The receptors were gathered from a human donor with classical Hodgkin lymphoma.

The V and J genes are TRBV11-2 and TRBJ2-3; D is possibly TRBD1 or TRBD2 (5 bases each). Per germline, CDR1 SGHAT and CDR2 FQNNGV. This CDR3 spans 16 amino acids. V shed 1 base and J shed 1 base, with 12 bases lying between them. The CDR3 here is CASSLVRGAGTDTQYF. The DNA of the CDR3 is TGTGCCAGCAGCTTAGTTAGAGGGGCCGGCACAGATACGCAGTATTTT.

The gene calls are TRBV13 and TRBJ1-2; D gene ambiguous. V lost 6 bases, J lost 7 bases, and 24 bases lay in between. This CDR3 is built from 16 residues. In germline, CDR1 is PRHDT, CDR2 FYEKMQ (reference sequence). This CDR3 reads CASSTTRDNLGPGYTF. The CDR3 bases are TGTGCCAGCAGTACTACCCGAGACAATCTAGGTCCTGGCTACACCTTC.

The DNA of the CDR3 is TGCGCCAGCAGCTTCTTGGGGGGCGAGGGCTACGAGCAGTACTTC. Translation gives CASSFLGGEGYEQYF. The chain has TRBV5-1 and TRBJ2-7; D possibly matches TRBD1 or TRBD2 (6 bases each). This CDR3 is 15 amino acids long. Germline CDR1 SGHRS, CDR2 YFSETQ. Trimming stripped 2 bases from V and 3 bases from J, with 15 bases between.

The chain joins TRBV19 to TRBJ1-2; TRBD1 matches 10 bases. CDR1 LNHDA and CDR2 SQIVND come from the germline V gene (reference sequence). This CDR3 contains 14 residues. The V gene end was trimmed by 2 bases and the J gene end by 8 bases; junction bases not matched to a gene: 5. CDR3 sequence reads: CASSIWGTGDGYTF. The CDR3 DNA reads TGTGCCAGTAGTATATGGGGGACAGGGGACGGCTACACCTTC. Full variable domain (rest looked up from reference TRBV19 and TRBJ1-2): DGGITQSPKYLFRKEGQNVTLSCEQNLNHDAMYWYRQDPGQGLRLIYYSQIVNDFQKGDIAEGYSVSREKKESFPLTVTSAQKNPTAFYLCASSIWGTGDGYTFGSGTRLTVV.

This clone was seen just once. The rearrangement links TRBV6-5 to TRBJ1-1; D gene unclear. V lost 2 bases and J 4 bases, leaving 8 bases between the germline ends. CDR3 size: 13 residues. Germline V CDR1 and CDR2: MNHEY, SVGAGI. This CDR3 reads CASSYPHGTEAFF. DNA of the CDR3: TGTGCCAGCAGTTACCCTCACGGCACTGAAGCTTTCTTT.

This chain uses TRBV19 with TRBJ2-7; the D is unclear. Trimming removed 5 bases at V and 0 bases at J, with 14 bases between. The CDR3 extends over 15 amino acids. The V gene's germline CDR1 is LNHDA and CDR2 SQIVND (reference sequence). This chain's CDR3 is CASSFRRSNSYEQYF. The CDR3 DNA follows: TGTGCCAGTAGTTTCCGGCGGAGTAACTCCTACGAGCAGTACTTC. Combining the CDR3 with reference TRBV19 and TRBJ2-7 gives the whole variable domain DGGITQSPKYLFRKEGQNVTLSCEQNLNHDAMYWYRQDPGQGLRLIYYSQIVNDFQKGDIAEGYSVSREKKESFPLTVTSAQKNPTAFYLCASSFRRSNSYEQYFGPGTRLTVT.

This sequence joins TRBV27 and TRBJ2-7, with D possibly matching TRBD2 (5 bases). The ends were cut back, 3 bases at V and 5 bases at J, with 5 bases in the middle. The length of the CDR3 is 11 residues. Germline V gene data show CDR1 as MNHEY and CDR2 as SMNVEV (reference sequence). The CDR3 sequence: CASSLGDEQYF. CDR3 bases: TGTGCCAGCAGTTTGGGAGACGAGCAGTACTTC.

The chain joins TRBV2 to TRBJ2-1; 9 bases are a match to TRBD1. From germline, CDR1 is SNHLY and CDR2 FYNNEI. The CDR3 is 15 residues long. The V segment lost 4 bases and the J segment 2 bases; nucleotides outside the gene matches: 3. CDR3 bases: TGTGCCAGCAGTGGAGGGACAGGGACCTACAATGAGCAGTTCTTC. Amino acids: CASSGGTGTYNEQFF.

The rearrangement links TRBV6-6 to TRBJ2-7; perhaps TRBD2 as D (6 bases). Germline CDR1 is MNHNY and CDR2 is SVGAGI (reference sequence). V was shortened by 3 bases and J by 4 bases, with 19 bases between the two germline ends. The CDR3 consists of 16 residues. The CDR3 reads CASSYGGQTQFYEQYF. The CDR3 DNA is TGTGCCAGCAGTTATGGAGGGCAGACCCAGTTTTACGAGCAGTACTTC.

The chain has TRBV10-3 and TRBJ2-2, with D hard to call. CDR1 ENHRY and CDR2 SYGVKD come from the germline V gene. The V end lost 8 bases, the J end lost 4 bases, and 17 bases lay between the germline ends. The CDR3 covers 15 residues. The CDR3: CAIQPSDTVTGELFF. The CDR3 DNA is TGTGCCATCCAACCATCAGACACCGTCACCGGGGAGCTGTTTTTT.

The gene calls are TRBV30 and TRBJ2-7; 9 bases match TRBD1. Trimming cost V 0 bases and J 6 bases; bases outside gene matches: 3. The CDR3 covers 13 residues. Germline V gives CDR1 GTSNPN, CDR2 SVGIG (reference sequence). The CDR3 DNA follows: TGTGCCTGGAGTGTACAGGGGGCGAGCGAGCAGTACTTC. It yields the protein CAWSVQGASEQYF.

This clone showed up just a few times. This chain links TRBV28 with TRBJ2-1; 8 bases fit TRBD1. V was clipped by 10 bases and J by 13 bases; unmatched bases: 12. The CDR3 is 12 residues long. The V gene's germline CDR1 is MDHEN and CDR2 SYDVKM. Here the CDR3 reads CATQGTGKTQFF. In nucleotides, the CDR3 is TGTGCCACCCAAGGGACAGGCAAAACTCAGTTCTTC.

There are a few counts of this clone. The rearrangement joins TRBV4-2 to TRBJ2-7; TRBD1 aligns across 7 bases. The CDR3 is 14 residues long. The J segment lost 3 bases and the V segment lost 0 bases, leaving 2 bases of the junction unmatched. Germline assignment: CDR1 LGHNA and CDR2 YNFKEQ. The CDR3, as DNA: TGTGCCAGCAGCCAAGACAGGGGGTACTACGAGCAGTACTTC. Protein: CASSQDRGYYEQYF.

The CDR3 DNA reads TGTGCCAGCTCGGGGGACGGCGGCTACGAGCAGTACTTC. The encoded protein is CASSGDGGYEQYF. The rearrangement uses TRBV27 and TRBJ2-7; D perhaps matches TRBD2 (6 bases). CDR1 is MNHEY, CDR2 SMNVEV, per germline (reference sequence). V was cut by 8 bases and J by 3 bases, with 14 bases left in between. This CDR3 spans 13 amino acids.

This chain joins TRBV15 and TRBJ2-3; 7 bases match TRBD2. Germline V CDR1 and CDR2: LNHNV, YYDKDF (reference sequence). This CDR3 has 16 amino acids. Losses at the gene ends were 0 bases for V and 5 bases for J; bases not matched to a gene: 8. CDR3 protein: CATSRDQAGGGDTQYF. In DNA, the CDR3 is TGTGCCACCAGCAGAGATCAGGCGGGCGGGGGAGATACGCAGTATTTT.

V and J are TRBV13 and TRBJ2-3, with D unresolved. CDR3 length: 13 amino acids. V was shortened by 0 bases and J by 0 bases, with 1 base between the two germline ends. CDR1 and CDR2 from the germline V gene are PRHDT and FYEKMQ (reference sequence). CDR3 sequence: CASSLGSTDTQYF. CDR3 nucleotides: TGTGCCAGCAGCTTAGGCAGCACAGATACGCAGTATTTT.

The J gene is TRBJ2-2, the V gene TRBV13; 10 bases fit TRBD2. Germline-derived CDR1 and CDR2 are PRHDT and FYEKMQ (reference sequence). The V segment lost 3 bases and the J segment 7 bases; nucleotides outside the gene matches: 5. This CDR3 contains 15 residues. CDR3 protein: CASSLLAGEGGELFF. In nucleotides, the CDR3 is TGTGCCAGCAGCTTGCTAGCGGGGGAAGGCGGGGAGCTGTTTTTT. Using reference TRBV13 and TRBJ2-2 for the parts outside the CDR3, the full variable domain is AAGVIQSPRHLIKEKRETATLKCYPIPRHDTVYWYQQGPGQDPQFLISFYEKMQSDKGSIPDRFSAQQFSDYHSELNMSSLELGDSALYFCASSLLAGEGGELFFGEGSRLTVL.

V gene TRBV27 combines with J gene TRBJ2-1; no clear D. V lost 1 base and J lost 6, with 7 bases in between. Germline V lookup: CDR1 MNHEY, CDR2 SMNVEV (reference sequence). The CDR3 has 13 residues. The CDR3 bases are TGTGCCAGCAGTTTATACCCCCCCAATGAGCAGTTCTTC. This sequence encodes CASSLYPPNEQFF.

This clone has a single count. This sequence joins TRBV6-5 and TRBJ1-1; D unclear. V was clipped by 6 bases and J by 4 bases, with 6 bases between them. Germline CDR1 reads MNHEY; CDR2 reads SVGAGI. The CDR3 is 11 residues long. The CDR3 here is CASSLGTEAFF. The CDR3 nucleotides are TGTGCCAGCAGCCTGGGCACTGAAGCTTTCTTT.

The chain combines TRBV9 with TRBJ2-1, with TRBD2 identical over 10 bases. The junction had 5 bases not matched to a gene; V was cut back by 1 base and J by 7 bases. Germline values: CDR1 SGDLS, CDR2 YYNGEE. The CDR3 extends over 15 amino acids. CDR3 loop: CASSVFLAGENEQFF. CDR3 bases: TGTGCCAGCAGCGTATTCCTAGCGGGAGAAAATGAGCAGTTCTTC.

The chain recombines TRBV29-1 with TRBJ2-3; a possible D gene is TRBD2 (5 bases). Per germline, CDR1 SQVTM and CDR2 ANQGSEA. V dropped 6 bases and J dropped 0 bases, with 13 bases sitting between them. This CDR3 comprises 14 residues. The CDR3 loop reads CSVQDWTSTDTQYF. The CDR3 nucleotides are TGCAGCGTCCAGGACTGGACCAGCACAGATACGCAGTATTTT.